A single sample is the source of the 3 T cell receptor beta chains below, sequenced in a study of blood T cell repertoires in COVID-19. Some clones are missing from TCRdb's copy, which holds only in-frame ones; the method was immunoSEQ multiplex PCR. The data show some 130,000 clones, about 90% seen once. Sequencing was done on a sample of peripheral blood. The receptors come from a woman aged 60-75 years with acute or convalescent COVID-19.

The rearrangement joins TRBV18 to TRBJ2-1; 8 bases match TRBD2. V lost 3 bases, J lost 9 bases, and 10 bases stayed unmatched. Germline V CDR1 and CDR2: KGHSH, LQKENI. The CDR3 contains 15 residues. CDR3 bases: TGTGCCAGCTCACCTCTTAGCGGGGAGGGAGGTGAGCAGTTCTTC. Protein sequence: CASSPLSGEGGEQFF.

This CDR3 reads CATSAGRAGGRPQHF. Here the CDR3 DNA reads TGTGCCACCAGCGCGGGGAGGGCAGGGGGCCGACCCCAGCATTTT. The chain employs TRBV15 and TRBJ1-5; 8 nucleotides agree with TRBD1. V lost 5 bases and J lost 10; bases outside the gene matches: 13. CDR3 length: 15 amino acids. From germline, CDR1 is LNHNV and CDR2 YYDKDF (reference sequence).

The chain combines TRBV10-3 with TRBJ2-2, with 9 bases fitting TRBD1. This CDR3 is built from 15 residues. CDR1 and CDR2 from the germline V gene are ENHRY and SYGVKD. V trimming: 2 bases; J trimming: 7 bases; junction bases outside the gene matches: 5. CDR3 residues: CAISETGGRGGELFF. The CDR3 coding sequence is TGTGCCATCAGTGAGACAGGGGGCCGGGGCGGGGAGCTGTTTTTT.